The T cell receptor beta chain described here comes from a study of cytomegalovirus exposure and HLA in healthy donors. Researchers ran the PCR with 60 Vbeta and 13 Jbeta primers. Produced via immunoSEQ multiplex PCR; TCRdb's table is partial and in-frame only. The sample carries roughly 100,000 clones, approximately 70% recorded once. Healthy people donating bone marrow made up the donors. CDR1 and CDR2 (germline): LNHDA, SQIVND (reference sequence). The CDR3 has 14 residues. V dropped 6 bases and J dropped 4; count of bases not matched to a gene: 4. Study outcomes and limitations: Researchers reported in a later analysis that common viral pathogens appeared linked to several top clusters. Available immune exposure information covered CMV serostatus only.

In regard to this clone: Its matching antigen is unknown.

The chain couples TRBV19 to TRBJ2-2, with 8 bases identical to TRBD1. This receptor was obtained from a woman in her forties or fifties in good health and CMV-seronegative. The sequenced sample consisted of PBMCs. The CDR3 sequence is CASSGTGGTGELFF. CDR3 DNA: TGTGCCAGTAGCGGAACAGGGGGCACCGGGGAGCTGTTTTTT.